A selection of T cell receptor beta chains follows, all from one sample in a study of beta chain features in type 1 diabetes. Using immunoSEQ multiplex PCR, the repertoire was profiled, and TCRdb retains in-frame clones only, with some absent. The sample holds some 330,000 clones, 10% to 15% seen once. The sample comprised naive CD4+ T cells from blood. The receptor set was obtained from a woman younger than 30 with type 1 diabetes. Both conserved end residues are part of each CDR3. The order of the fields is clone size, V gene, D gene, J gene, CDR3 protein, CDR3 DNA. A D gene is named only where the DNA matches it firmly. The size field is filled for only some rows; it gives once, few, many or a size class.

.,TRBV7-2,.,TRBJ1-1,CASSLQGGVTEAFF,TGTGCCAGCAGCTTACAGGGTGGGGTGACTGAAGCTTTCTTT
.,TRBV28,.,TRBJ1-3,CASTPADASGNTIYF,TGTGCCAGCACCCCCGCGGATGCCTCTGGAAACACCATATATTTT
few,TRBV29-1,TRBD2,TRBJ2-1,CSVEDVSGKSSYNEQFF,TGCAGCGTTGAAGATGTCAGCGGGAAAAGCTCCTACAATGAGCAGTTCTTC
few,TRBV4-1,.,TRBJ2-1,CASSQGSAGGSYNEQFF,TGCGCCAGCAGCCAAGGGTCAGCGGGTGGCTCCTACAATGAGCAGTTCTTC
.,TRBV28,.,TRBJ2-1,CASSSRVGGNEQFF,TGTGCCAGCAGTTCTCGGGTAGGGGGCAATGAGCAGTTCTTC
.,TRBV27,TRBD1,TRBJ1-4,CASRPGQGRSQGNEKLFF,TGTGCCAGCAGACCGGGACAGGGAAGGTCTCAGGGGAATGAAAAACTGTTTTTT
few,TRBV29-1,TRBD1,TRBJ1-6,CSVSTGGPNSPLHF,TGCAGCGTTTCGACAGGGGGCCCTAATTCACCCCTCCACTTT
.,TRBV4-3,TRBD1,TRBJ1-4,CASSQHLGQISEKLFF,TGCGCCAGCAGCCAACACCTGGGACAGATAAGCGAAAAACTGTTTTTT
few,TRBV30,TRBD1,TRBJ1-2,CAGRDRVSYGYTF,TGTGCCGGCCGGGACAGAGTCTCCTATGGCTACACCTTC
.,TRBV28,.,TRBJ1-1,CATFRQLNTEAFF,TGTGCCACTTTCAGACAGTTGAACACTGAAGCTTTCTTT
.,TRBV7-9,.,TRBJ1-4,CASRRNRVGANEKLFF,TGTGCCAGCAGGAGAAACAGGGTCGGGGCTAATGAAAAACTGTTTTTT
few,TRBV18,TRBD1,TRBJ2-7,CASSVGQGLREQYF,TGTGCCAGCTCGGTGGGACAGGGACTTCGCGAGCAGTACTTC
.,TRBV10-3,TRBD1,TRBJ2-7,CAIGQGSYEQYF,TGTGCCATCGGACAGGGCTCCTACGAGCAGTACTTC
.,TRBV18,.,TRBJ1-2,CASSRGEVRSYGYTF,TGTGCCAGCTCCAGAGGGGAGGTCCGGAGCTATGGCTACACCTTC
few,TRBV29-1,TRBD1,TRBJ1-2,CSVRTGANYGYTF,TGCAGCGTAAGGACAGGAGCTAACTATGGCTACACCTTC
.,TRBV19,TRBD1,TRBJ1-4,CASSPNTGGGEKLFF,TGTGCCAGTAGTCCCAATACAGGGGGAGGCGAAAAACTGTTTTTT
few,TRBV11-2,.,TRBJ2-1,CASSPGGGGAWNEQFF,TGTGCCAGCAGCCCAGGAGGAGGGGGGGCATGGAATGAGCAGTTCTTC
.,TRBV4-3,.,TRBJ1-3,CASSYLGRGNTIYF,TGCGCCAGCAGCTACTTAGGGAGAGGAAACACCATATATTTT
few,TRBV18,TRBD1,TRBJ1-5,CASSDPGTGNQPQHF,TGTGCCAGCTCTGACCCCGGGACAGGGAATCAGCCCCAGCATTTT
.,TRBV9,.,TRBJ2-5,CASSVAGVWETQYF,TGTGCCAGCAGCGTAGCAGGGGTTTGGGAGACCCAGTACTTC
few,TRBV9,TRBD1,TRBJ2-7,CASSVGDRGRFTSYEQYF,TGTGCCAGCAGCGTAGGGGACAGGGGCCGATTCACATCCTACGAGCAGTACTTC
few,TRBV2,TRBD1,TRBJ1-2,CASSEEGQAGYTF,TGTGCCAGCAGTGAAGAAGGACAGGCTGGCTACACCTTC
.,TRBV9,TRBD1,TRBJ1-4,CASARGTGGWGRNEKLFF,TGTGCCAGCGCAAGGGGGACAGGGGGGTGGGGTAGGAATGAAAAACTGTTTTTT
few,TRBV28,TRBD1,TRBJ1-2,CASSSRTGHYGYTF,TGTGCCAGCAGTTCCCGGACAGGCCACTATGGCTACACCTTC
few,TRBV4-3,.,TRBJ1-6,CASSQDPSSSALHF,TGCGCCAGCAGCCAAGACCCGTCCTCGTCAGCCCTCCACTTT
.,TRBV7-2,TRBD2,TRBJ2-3,CASSPGLAGSTDTQYF,TGTGCCAGCAGCCCGGGACTAGCGGGGAGCACAGATACGCAGTATTTT
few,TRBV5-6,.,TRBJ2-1,CASSLKMSLQSVQFF,TGTGCCAGCAGCTTGAAGATGTCCCTACAAAGCGTGCAGTTCTTC
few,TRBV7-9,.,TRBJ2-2,CASAKLSTGELFF,TGTGCCAGCGCCAAACTTAGCACCGGGGAGCTGTTTTTT
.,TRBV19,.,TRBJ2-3,CASSIGRATTDTQYF,TGTGCCAGTAGTATAGGGCGGGCCACCACAGATACGCAGTATTTT
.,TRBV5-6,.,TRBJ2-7,CASSLYYEQYF,TGTGCCAGCAGTTTGTATTACGAGCAGTACTTC
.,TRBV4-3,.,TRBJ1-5,CASSPDLTGFQPQHF,TGCGCCAGCAGCCCCGACCTAACAGGTTTTCAGCCCCAGCATTTT
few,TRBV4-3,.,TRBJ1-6,CASSQEGTIGSPLHF,TGCGCCAGCAGCCAAGAAGGGACAATAGGGTCACCCCTCCACTTT